This T cell receptor (beta chain) was captured by sequencing in a study of cytomegalovirus exposure and HLA in healthy donors. Researchers ran the PCR with 60 Vbeta and 13 Jbeta primers. As handled by the study authors: The count from a later analysis was tens of millions of unique TCR beta chains, about 9.9 million of them shared. Some clones are missing from TCRdb's copy, which holds only in-frame ones; the method was immunoSEQ multiplex PCR. Clone size and the V and J calls come from that table; the DNA yielded D and trimming. The sample has about 110,000 clones. The clonotype originates from a man aged 45-65 years in good health and CMV-seronegative. The specimen was PBMCs.

The CDR3 DNA follows: TGTGCCAGCAGTGGCAGGGGGCCGGGCGAGCAGTACTTC. Residues: CASSGRGPGEQYF. This chain links TRBV2 with TRBJ2-7; 8 positions match TRBD1. Trimming removed 4 bases from V and 6 bases from J; junction bases left unmatched: 5. This CDR3 is built from 13 residues. Germline CDR1 and CDR2: SNHLY and FYNNEI.